The 9 T cell receptor beta chains in this list originate from one sample, sequenced in a study of blood T cell repertoires in COVID-19. Method: immunoSEQ multiplex PCR; TCRdb's copy keeps in-frame clones and lacks some. The sample has 150,000 or so clones; about 85% are singletons. The sample consisted of peripheral blood. These receptors were obtained from a man aged 55-75 years with COVID-19, enrolled during active disease.

The chain is built from TRBV5-6 and TRBJ2-1; TRBD2 might be the D (7 bases). The CDR3 contains 16 residues. Germline V gene sequence: CDR1 SGHDT, CDR2 YYEEEE. V shed 4 bases and J shed 2 bases, with 16 bases lying between them. The chain's CDR3 is CASSPPGGAPYNEQFF. In DNA form, the CDR3 reads TGTGCCAGCAGCCCCCCTGGGGGGGCCCCCTACAATGAGCAGTTCTTC.

About this clone: This same CDR3 is encoded by further DNA sequences in the sample. The CDR3 nucleotides read TGTGCCAGTAGTCTAGGGACACCCAATGAAAAACTGTTTTTT. Protein: CASSLGTPNEKLFF. The chain combines TRBV19 with TRBJ1-4; tentatively, D is TRBD1 (6 bases). Germline CDR1 reads LNHDA; CDR2 reads SQIVND (reference sequence). The CDR3 is 14 residues long. With 5 bases removed from V and 5 bases from J, the gap between germline ends came to 12 bases.

The chain recombines TRBV9 with TRBJ2-1; TRBD2 matches at 8 bases. The CDR3 loop spans 17 amino acids. The germline V gene has CDR1 SGDLS and CDR2 YYNGEE. J gave up 6 bases and V 0 bases, and 11 bases lay outside the gene matches. CDR3 amino acids: CASSVDHGGALSNEQFF. CDR3 sequence (DNA): TGTGCCAGCAGCGTAGACCACGGGGGGGCGTTGTCCAATGAGCAGTTCTTC. Using reference TRBV9 and TRBJ2-1 for the parts outside the CDR3, the full variable domain is DSGVTQTPKHLITATGQRVTLRCSPRSGDLSVYWYQQSLDQGLQFLIQYYNGEERAKGNILERFSAQQFPDLHSELNLSSLELGDSALYFCASSVDHGGALSNEQFFGPGTRLTVL.

CDR3 loop: CASSFRTLLYNEQFF. The CDR3, as DNA: TGTGCCAGCAGCTTTCGGACTCTCCTCTACAATGAGCAGTTCTTC. The genes are TRBV5-6 and TRBJ2-1; a weak D match, TRBD2 (5 bases). The CDR3 loop spans 15 amino acids. Germline lookup yields CDR1 SGHDT and CDR2 YYEEEE. Trimming took off 2 bases at V and 3 bases at J, with 12 bases between the two ends.

V and J are TRBV5-6 and TRBJ1-1; D is possibly TRBD1 (5 bases). In germline, CDR1 is SGHDT, CDR2 YYEEEE. The CDR3 has 16 residues. The ends were cut back, 4 bases at V and 0 bases at J, with 16 bases in the middle. DNA for the CDR3: TGTGCCAGCAGCAGGAGGGGTGGTAACATGAACACTGAAGCTTTCTTT. Protein: CASSRRGGNMNTEAFF.

This chain links TRBV7-9 with TRBJ1-6, with D hard to call. Germline V gene lookup returns CDR1 SEHNR and CDR2 FQNEAQ (reference sequence). This CDR3 contains 13 residues. Trimming took off 5 bases at V and 7 bases at J, with 9 bases between the two ends. In DNA form, the CDR3 reads TGTGCCAGCAGCATATCTATCAATTCACCCCTCCACTTT. Translating it yields CASSISINSPLHF. The full variable domain, completed using reference TRBV7-9 and TRBJ1-6, is DTGVSQNPRHKITKRGQNVTFRCDPISEHNRLYWYRQTLGQGPEFLTYFQNEAQLEKSRLLSDRFSAERPKGSFSTLEIQRTEQGDSAMYLCASSISINSPLHFGNGTRLTVT.

The rearrangement links TRBV6-9 to TRBJ1-4; TRBD1 agrees at 7 bases. The CDR3 sequence is 16 residues long. Germline V gives CDR1 MNHGY, CDR2 SVAAGI. The V and J ends lost 5 bases and 7 bases, in that order; junction bases with no gene match: 13. CDR3 sequence: CASSLINRGLIEKLFF. CDR3 bases: TGTGCCAGCAGTCTCATAAACAGGGGTTTGATTGAAAAACTGTTTTTT.

The chain employs TRBV28 and TRBJ2-1; the D gene is possibly TRBD2 (5 bases). CDR1 is MDHEN and CDR2 is SYDVKM in the germline V gene. The V end was cut by 2 bases, the J end by 3 bases, with 14 bases between. The CDR3 has 16 residues. CDR3 in amino acids: CASSLGGAGVYNEQFF. The CDR3 bases are TGTGCCAGCAGTTTAGGAGGTGCAGGAGTCTACAATGAGCAGTTCTTC.

The CDR3 sequence is CASSVRSSEGQYF. CDR3 nucleotide sequence: TGTGCCAGTAGTGTACGAAGTTCCGAGGGGCAGTACTTC. This chain joins TRBV19 and TRBJ2-7; D is possibly TRBD2 (5 bases). Germline values: CDR1 LNHDA, CDR2 SQIVND (reference sequence). V lost 5 bases and J lost 9, with 17 bases in between. This CDR3 region has 13 residues.